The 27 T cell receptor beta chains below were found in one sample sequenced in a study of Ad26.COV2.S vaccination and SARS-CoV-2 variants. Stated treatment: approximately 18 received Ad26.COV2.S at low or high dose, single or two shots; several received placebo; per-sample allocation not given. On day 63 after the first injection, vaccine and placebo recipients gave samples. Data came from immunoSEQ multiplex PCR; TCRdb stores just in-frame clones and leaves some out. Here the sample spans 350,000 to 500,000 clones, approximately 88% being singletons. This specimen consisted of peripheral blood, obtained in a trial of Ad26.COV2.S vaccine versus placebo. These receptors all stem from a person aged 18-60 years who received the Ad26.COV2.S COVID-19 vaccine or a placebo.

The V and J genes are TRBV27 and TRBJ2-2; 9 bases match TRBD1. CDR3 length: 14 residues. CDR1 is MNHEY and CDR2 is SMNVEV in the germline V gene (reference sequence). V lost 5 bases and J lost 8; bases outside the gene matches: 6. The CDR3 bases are TGTGCCAGCAGTGGGACAGGGAAGGTTGGGGAGCTGTTTTTT. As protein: CASSGTGKVGELFF.

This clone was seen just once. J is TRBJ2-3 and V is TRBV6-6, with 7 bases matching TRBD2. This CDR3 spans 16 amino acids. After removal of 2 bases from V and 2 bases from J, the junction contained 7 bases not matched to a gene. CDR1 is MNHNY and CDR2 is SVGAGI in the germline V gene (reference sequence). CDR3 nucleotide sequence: TGTGCCAGCAGTTACGGGAGGGAGGGAAACACAGATACGCAGTATTTT. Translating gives CASSYGREGNTDTQYF.

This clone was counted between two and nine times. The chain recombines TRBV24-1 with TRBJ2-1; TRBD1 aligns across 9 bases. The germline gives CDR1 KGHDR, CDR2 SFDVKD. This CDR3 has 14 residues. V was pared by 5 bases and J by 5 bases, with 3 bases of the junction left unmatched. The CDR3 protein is CATSGWTGDNEQFF. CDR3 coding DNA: TGTGCCACCAGTGGGTGGACAGGGGACAATGAGCAGTTCTTC.

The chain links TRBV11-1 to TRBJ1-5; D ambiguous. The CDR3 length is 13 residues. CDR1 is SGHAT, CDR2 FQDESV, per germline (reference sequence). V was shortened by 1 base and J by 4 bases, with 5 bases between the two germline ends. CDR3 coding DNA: TGTGCCAGCAGCTTAGATGGGAATCAGCCCCAGCATTTT. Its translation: CASSLDGNQPQHF. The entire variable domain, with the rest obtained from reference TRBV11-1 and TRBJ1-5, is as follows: EAEVAQSPRYKITEKSQAVAFWCDPISGHATLYWYRQILGQGPELLVQFQDESVVDDSQLPKDRFSAERLKGVDSTLKIQPAELGDSAMYLCASSLDGNQPQHFGDGTRLSIL.

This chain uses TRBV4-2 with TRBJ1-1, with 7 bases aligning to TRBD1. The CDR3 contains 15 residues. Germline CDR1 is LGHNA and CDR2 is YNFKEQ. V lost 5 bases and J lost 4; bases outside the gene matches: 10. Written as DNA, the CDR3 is TGTGCCAGCAGCAGAACGAGGGGGCGGGGCACTGAAGCTTTCTTT. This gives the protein CASSRTRGRGTEAFF.

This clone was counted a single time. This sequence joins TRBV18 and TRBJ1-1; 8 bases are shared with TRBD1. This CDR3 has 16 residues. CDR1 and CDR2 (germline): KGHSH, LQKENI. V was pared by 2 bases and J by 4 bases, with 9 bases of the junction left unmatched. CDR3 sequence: CASSPIPGQGGTEAFF. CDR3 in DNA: TGTGCCAGCTCACCAATCCCCGGACAGGGCGGCACTGAAGCTTTCTTT.

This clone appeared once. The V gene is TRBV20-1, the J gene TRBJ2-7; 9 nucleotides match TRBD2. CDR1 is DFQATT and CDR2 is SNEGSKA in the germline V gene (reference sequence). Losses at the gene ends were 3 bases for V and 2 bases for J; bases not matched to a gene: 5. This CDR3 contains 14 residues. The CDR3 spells CSASRLAGTYEQYF. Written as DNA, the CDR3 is TGCAGTGCTAGTCGGCTAGCGGGAACCTACGAGCAGTACTTC.

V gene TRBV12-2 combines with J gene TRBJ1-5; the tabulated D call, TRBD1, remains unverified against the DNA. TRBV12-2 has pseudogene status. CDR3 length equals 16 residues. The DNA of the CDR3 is TGTGCAAGTCGCGCCGGGACAGGGTTGGGCAATCAGCCCCAGCATTTT. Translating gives CASRAGTGLGNQPQHF.

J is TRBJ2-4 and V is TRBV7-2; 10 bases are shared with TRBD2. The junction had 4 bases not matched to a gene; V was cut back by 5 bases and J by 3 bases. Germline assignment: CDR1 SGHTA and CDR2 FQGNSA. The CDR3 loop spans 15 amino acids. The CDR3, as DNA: TGTGCCAGCAGCCCTAGCGGGGGACTCAAAAACATTCAGTACTTC. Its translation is CASSPSGGLKNIQYF.

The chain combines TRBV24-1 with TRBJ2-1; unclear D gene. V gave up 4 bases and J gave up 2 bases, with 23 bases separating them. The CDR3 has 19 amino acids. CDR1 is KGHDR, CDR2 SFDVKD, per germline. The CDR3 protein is CATSEIFTLGKPAYNEQFF. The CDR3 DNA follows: TGTGCCACCAGTGAGATTTTCACGCTGGGGAAACCTGCCTACAATGAGCAGTTCTTC.

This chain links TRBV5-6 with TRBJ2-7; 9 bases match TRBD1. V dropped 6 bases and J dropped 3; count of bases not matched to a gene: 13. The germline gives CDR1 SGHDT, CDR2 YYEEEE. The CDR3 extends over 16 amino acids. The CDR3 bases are TGTGCCAGCACCTTAGTCGGGGGACAGGGCGTCTACGAGCAGTACTTC. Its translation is CASTLVGGQGVYEQYF. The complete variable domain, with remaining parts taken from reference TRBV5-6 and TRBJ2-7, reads DAGVTQSPTHLIKTRGQQVTLRCSPKSGHDTVSWYQQALGQGPQFIFQYYEEEERQRGNFPDRFSGHQFPNYSSELNVNALLLGDSALYLCASTLVGGQGVYEQYFGPGTRLTVT.

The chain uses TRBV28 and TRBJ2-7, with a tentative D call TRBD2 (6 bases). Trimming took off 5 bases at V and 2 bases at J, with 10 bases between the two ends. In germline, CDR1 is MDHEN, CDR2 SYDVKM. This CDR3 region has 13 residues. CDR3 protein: CASSNGGPYEQYF. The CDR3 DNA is TGTGCCAGCAGTAACGGGGGACCCTACGAGCAGTACTTC.

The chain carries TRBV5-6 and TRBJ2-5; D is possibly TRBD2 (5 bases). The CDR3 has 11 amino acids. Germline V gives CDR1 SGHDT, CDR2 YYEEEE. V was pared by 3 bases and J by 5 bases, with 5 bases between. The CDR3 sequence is CASSWRETQYF. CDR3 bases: TGTGCCAGCAGCTGGAGGGAGACCCAGTACTTC.

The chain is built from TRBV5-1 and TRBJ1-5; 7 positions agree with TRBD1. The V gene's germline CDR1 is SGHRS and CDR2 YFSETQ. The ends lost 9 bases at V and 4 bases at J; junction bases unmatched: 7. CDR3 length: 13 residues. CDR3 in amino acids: CATRQGPNQPQHF. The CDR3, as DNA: TGCGCCACCCGACAGGGCCCGAATCAGCCCCAGCATTTT.

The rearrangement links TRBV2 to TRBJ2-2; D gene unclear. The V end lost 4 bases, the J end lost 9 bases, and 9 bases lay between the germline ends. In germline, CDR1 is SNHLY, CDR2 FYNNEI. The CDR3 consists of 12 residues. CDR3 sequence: CASSAVQRELFF. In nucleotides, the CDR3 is TGTGCCAGCAGTGCGGTCCAGCGGGAGCTGTTTTTT.

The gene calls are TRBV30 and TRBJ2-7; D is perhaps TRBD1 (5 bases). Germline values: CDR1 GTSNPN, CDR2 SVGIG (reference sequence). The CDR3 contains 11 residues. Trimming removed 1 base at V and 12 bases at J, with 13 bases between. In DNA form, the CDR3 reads TGTGCCTGGAGTGGACAGACCGACGCGTACTTC. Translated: CAWSGQTDAYF.

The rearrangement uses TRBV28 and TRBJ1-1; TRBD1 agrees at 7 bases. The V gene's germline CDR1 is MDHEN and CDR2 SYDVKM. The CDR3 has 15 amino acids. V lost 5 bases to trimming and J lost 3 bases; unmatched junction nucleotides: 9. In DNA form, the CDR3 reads TGTGCCAGCAGTCCCGAGGACAGGCCATACACTGAAGCTTTCTTT. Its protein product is CASSPEDRPYTEAFF.

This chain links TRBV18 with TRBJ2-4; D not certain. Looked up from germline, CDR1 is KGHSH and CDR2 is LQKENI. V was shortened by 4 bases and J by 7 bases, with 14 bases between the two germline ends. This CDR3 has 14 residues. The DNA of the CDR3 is TGTGCCAGCTCACGGGCACTAAGAGAGAACATTCAGTACTTC. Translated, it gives CASSRALRENIQYF. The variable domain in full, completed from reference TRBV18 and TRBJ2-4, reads NAGVMQNPRHLVRRRGQEARLRCSPMKGHSHVYWYRQLPEEGLKFMVYLQKENIIDESGMPKERFSAEFPKEGPSILRIQQVVRGDSAAYFCASSRALRENIQYFGAGTRLSVL.

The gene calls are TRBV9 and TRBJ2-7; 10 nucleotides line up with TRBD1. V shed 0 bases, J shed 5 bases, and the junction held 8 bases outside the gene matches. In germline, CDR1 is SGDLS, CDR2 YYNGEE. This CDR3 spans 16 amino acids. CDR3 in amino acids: CASSVAPGTGENEQYF. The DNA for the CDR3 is TGTGCCAGCAGCGTAGCTCCCGGGACAGGGGAAAACGAGCAGTACTTC.

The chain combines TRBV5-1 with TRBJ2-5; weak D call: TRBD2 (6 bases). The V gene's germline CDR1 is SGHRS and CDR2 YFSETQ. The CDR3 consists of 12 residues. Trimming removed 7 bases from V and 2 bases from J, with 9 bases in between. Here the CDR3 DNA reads TGCGCCAGCGGGCGGGGTCAAGAGACCCAGTACTTC. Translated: CASGRGQETQYF.

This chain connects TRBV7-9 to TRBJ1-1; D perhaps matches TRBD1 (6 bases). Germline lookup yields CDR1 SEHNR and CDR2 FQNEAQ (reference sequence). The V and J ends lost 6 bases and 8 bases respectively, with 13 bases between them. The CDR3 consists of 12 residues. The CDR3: CASRQPGQEAFF. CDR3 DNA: TGTGCCAGCAGACAACCGGGACAAGAAGCTTTCTTT.

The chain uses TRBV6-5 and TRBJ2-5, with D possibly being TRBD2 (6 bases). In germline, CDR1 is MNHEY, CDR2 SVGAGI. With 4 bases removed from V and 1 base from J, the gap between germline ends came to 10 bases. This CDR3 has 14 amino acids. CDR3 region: CASSLARGQETQYF. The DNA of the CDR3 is TGTGCCAGCAGTTTAGCGCGGGGCCAAGAGACCCAGTACTTC.

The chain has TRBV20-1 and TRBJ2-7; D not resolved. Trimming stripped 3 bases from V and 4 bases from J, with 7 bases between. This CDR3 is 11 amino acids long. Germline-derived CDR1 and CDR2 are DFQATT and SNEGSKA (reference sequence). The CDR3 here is CSASMGYEQYF. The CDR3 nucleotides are TGCAGTGCTAGTATGGGGTACGAGCAGTACTTC.

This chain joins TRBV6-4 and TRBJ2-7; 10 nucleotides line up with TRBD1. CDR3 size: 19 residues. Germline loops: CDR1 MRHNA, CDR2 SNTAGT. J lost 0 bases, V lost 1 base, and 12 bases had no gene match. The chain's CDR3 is CASSDLKGQGLPYSYEQYF. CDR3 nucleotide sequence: TGTGCCAGCAGTGACTTGAAGGGACAGGGGCTCCCTTACTCCTACGAGCAGTACTTC.

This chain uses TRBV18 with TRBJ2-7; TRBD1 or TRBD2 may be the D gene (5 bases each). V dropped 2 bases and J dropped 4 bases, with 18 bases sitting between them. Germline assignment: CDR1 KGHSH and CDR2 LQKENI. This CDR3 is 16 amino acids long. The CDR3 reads CASSPNGGIVVYEQYF. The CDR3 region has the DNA TGTGCCAGCTCACCAAATGGGGGAATCGTAGTATACGAGCAGTACTTC.

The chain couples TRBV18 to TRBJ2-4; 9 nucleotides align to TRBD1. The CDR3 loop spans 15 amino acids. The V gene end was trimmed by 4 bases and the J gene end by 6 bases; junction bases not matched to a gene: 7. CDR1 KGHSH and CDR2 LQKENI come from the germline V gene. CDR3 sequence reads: CASSQLGTGLNIQYF. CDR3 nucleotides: TGTGCCAGCTCACAACTCGGGACAGGGCTAAACATTCAGTACTTC.

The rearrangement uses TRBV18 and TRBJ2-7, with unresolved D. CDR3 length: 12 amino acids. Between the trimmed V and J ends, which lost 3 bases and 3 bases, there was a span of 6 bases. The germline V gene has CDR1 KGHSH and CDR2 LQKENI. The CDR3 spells CASSPGNYEQYF. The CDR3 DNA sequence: TGTGCCAGCTCACCGGGGAACTACGAGCAGTACTTC.